The 25 T cell receptor beta chains below come from one sample, sequenced in a study of CD8 T cell repertoires and HIV-1 epitope variants. TCRdb's copy holds only in-frame clones and misses some; the assay was immunoSEQ multiplex PCR. The sample carries under 7,000 clones, roughly 70% recorded once. No antigen is known for these receptors. Sequenced sample: cultured CD8+ T cells derived from PBMCs. All receptors derive from a male donor with HIV.

The chain joins TRBV19 to TRBJ2-7, with a weak D call TRBD2 (5 bases). This CDR3 has 14 amino acids. Germline CDR1 LNHDA, CDR2 SQIVND (reference sequence). V lost 5 bases, J lost 2 bases, and 13 bases lay in between. This CDR3 is CASSSRETPYEQYF. The CDR3 DNA follows: TGTGCCAGTAGTTCGAGGGAGACCCCCTACGAGCAGTACTTC.

This clone occurred a few times. This sequence joins TRBV25-1 and TRBJ2-5, with TRBD1 identical over 7 bases. Per germline, CDR1 MGHDK and CDR2 SYGVNS. The J segment lost 3 bases and the V segment lost 2 bases, leaving 6 bases of the junction unmatched. CDR3 length: 15 residues. CDR3 DNA: TGTGCCAGCAGTGAACACGGGACAGCTGAAGAGACCCAGTACTTC. Translated, it gives CASSEHGTAEETQYF.

This clone turned up a few times. The V call is TRBV15, the J call TRBJ1-5; unclear D gene. Trimming left V 3 bases short and J 2 bases short, with 8 bases between. The CDR3 extends over 14 amino acids. Germline V lookup: CDR1 LNHNV, CDR2 YYDKDF (reference sequence). The CDR3 DNA follows: TGTGCCACCAGCAGCAGTGCGGGCAATCAGCCCCAGCATTTT. Its translation is CATSSSAGNQPQHF. Using reference TRBV15 and TRBJ1-5 for the parts outside the CDR3, the full variable domain is DAMVIQNPRYQVTQFGKPVTLSCSQTLNHNVMYWYQQKSSQAPKLLFHYYDKDFNNEADTPDNFQSRRPNTSFCFLDIRSPGLGDTAMYLCATSSSAGNQPQHFGDGTRLSIL.

The chain links TRBV5-6 to TRBJ2-5; no clear D gene. The germline CDR1 and CDR2 sequences are SGHDT and YYEEEE. The CDR3 contains 13 residues. The V end lost 1 base, the J end lost 5 bases, and 9 bases lay between the germline ends. In DNA form, the CDR3 reads TGTGCCAGCAGCTTGCTGGGGTGGGAGACCCAGTACTTC. This gives the protein CASSLLGWETQYF. Drawing the rest from reference TRBV5-6 and TRBJ2-5, the complete variable domain is DAGVTQSPTHLIKTRGQQVTLRCSPKSGHDTVSWYQQALGQGPQFIFQYYEEEERQRGNFPDRFSGHQFPNYSSELNVNALLLGDSALYLCASSLLGWETQYFGPGTRLLVL.

The rearrangement uses TRBV5-4 and TRBJ1-5; D gene uncertain. The CDR3 runs 12 residues. Germline V CDR1 and CDR2: SGHNT, YYREEE (reference sequence). Trimming removed 3 bases at V and 11 bases at J, with 12 bases between. CDR3 coding DNA: TGTGCCAGCAGCTCCGCCGATGGGGCCCAGCATTTT. Translation gives CASSSADGAQHF.

The chain is built from TRBV13 and TRBJ2-1, with D possibly TRBD2 on 6 matching bases. Per the germline V gene, CDR1 is PRHDT and CDR2 is FYEKMQ (reference sequence). The CDR3 has 14 residues. Trimming took 6 bases from V and 8 from J, leaving 17 bases between them. The chain's CDR3 is CASRTSGGGYEQFF. For the CDR3, the DNA is TGTGCCAGCAGAACCTCGGGTGGGGGGTATGAGCAGTTCTTC.

This clone has just a few counts. This chain joins TRBV7-9 and TRBJ2-3; D is undetermined. Trimming pared 5 bases from V and 2 bases from J, leaving 8 bases between. Germline values: CDR1 SEHNR, CDR2 FQNEAQ (reference sequence). CDR3 length equals 13 residues. Here the CDR3 DNA reads TGTGCCAGCAGCCAGTTGGTCACAGATACGCAGTATTTT. It yields the protein CASSQLVTDTQYF.

The V gene is TRBV14, the J gene TRBJ2-7; D is uncertain. Trimming left V 1 base short and J 3 bases short, with 10 bases between. Germline V gene lookup returns CDR1 SGHDN and CDR2 FVKESK. The CDR3 runs to 14 residues. The CDR3 spells CASSQVEEIYEQYF. The CDR3 nucleotides read TGTGCCAGCAGCCAAGTAGAGGAGATCTACGAGCAGTACTTC.

This clone was seen just once. The V and J genes are TRBV10-3 and TRBJ2-3, with 10 bases that match TRBD2. This CDR3 spans 16 amino acids. Trimming at V came to 3 bases and at J to 2 bases, leaving 5 bases not matched to a gene. Germline lookup yields CDR1 ENHRY and CDR2 SYGVKD. As DNA, the CDR3 is TGTGCCATCAGTGATGGACTAGCGGAGCCCACAGATACGCAGTATTTT. Protein: CAISDGLAEPTDTQYF.

The CDR3 protein is CASSQRAGIGDTQYF. In DNA form, the CDR3 reads TGCGCCAGCAGCCAACGCGCAGGTATAGGGGATACGCAGTATTTT. The chain joins TRBV4-3 to TRBJ2-3, with D unresolved. Per the germline V gene, CDR1 is LGHNA and CDR2 is YSLEER. The ends were cut back, 2 bases at V and 6 bases at J, with 15 bases in the middle. CDR3 length: 15 amino acids.

The rearrangement links TRBV7-9 to TRBJ2-7, with D perhaps matching TRBD1 (7 bases). Germline-derived CDR1 and CDR2 are SEHNR and FQNEAQ (reference sequence). The CDR3 has 15 amino acids. Trimming pared 3 bases from V and 7 bases from J, leaving 19 bases between. CDR3 sequence (DNA): TGTGCCAGCAGCTTCGGTGACAGGGCCGGAGGGGAGCAGTACTTC. Protein: CASSFGDRAGGEQYF.

V is TRBV14 and J is TRBJ1-5, with unresolved D. Looked up from germline, CDR1 is SGHDN and CDR2 is FVKESK. The CDR3 sequence is 15 residues long. V was trimmed by 2 bases and J by 2 bases, leaving 10 bases between them. The CDR3 DNA is TGTGCCAGCAGCCAAATGAAACCCCGCAATCAGCCCCAGCATTTT. Translation: CASSQMKPRNQPQHF.

J is TRBJ2-2 and V is TRBV27, with 10 nucleotides matching TRBD1. The CDR3 has 16 amino acids. The V gene end was trimmed by 5 bases and the J gene end by 6 bases; junction bases not matched to a gene: 9. The V gene's germline CDR1 is MNHEY and CDR2 SMNVEV (reference sequence). CDR3 residues: CASSPSGTGVPGELFF. CDR3 sequence (DNA): TGTGCCAGCAGTCCTTCCGGGACAGGGGTGCCCGGGGAGCTGTTTTTT.

The V call is TRBV9, the J call TRBJ2-3; tentative D call: TRBD2 (5 bases). V lost 0 bases and J 1 base, leaving 9 bases between the germline ends. Germline CDR1 reads SGDLS; CDR2 reads YYNGEE. This CDR3 is 15 amino acids long. CDR3 bases: TGTGCCAGCAGCGTAGGCGGGCGGGGCACAGATACGCAGTATTTT. It is translated as CASSVGGRGTDTQYF.

The rearrangement joins TRBV6-5 to TRBJ2-1; 7 bases agree with TRBD1. The CDR3 has 15 amino acids. The J segment lost 5 bases and the V segment lost 6 bases, leaving 10 bases of the junction unmatched. Looked up from germline, CDR1 is MNHEY and CDR2 is SVGAGI. DNA for the CDR3: TGTGCCAGCAGACCCAACAGGGGTTATCACAATGAGCAGTTCTTC. It codes for CASRPNRGYHNEQFF.

This chain connects TRBV7-3 to TRBJ2-1; 9 positions agree with TRBD1. This CDR3 is 15 amino acids long. With V trimmed by 5 bases and J by 2 bases, 4 bases remained unmatched. CDR1 is SGHTA and CDR2 is FQGTGA in the germline V gene. The CDR3 loop is CASSRGQGAYNEQFF. The CDR3 DNA is TGTGCCAGCAGCCGGGGACAGGGTGCCTACAATGAGCAGTTCTTC.

CDR3: CASSSSGGSYEQYF. In nucleotides, the CDR3 is TGTGCCAGCAGCTCGTCCGGGGGCTCCTACGAGCAGTACTTC. The chain joins TRBV5-6 to TRBJ2-7, with D possibly TRBD2 on 6 matching bases. The CDR3 loop spans 14 amino acids. Per the germline V gene, CDR1 is SGHDT and CDR2 is YYEEEE. Trimming removed 3 bases from V and 0 bases from J, with 10 bases in between.

CDR3 protein: CASSFHPGRASYEQYF. CDR3 DNA: TGTGCCAGCAGTTTTCACCCCGGGAGGGCCTCCTACGAGCAGTACTTC. The chain combines TRBV28 with TRBJ2-7, with 8 bases aligning to TRBD2. With V trimmed by 3 bases and J by 0 bases, 7 bases remained unmatched. The CDR3 consists of 16 residues. The germline CDR1 and CDR2 sequences are MDHEN and SYDVKM.

V gene TRBV5-2 combines with J gene TRBJ2-5; the tabulated D call, TRBD2, remains unverified against the DNA. TRBV5-2 constitutes a pseudogene. The CDR3 has 15 amino acids. DNA of the CDR3: TGTGCCAGCAGCTCCGCCGGGATAGATCAAGAGACCCAGTACTTC. This translates into CASSSAGIDQETQYF.

J is TRBJ2-1 and V is TRBV6-1; TRBD1 might be the D (5 bases). The CDR3 totals 13 residues. The germline V gene encodes CDR1 MNHNS and CDR2 SASEGT. The V end lost 7 bases, the J end lost 0 bases, and 7 bases lay between the germline ends. CDR3 loop: CASKGDSYNEQFF. The CDR3, as DNA: TGTGCCAGCAAAGGGGACTCCTACAATGAGCAGTTCTTC.

The chain uses TRBV28 and TRBJ2-5; TRBD1 matches 7 bases. Looked up from germline, CDR1 is MDHEN and CDR2 is SYDVKM. The CDR3 sequence is 15 residues long. With V trimmed by 5 bases and J by 1 base, 7 bases remained unmatched. The CDR3 bases are TGTGCCAGCAGTCGTGAATCAGGGGGCCAAGAGACCCAGTACTTC. Translated: CASSRESGGQETQYF.

This chain links TRBV11-2 with TRBJ2-5, with D unresolved. Germline V gene sequence: CDR1 SGHAT, CDR2 FQNNGV. This CDR3 has 11 residues. Trimming stripped 5 bases from V and 8 bases from J, with 9 bases between. Here the CDR3 reads CASSHTETQYF. The DNA of the CDR3 is TGTGCCAGCAGCCATACGGAAACCCAGTACTTC.

This sequence joins TRBV28 and TRBJ1-2; TRBD1 matches at 7 bases. Germline loops: CDR1 MDHEN, CDR2 SYDVKM. The CDR3 is 15 amino acids. V lost 5 bases and J lost 0; bases outside the gene matches: 6. CDR3 loop: CASSRTGAANYGYTF. In DNA, the CDR3 is TGTGCCAGCAGTCGCACAGGGGCAGCTAACTATGGCTACACCTTC.

The chain couples TRBV27 to TRBJ2-7; TRBD2 matches 11 bases. The CDR3 extends over 15 amino acids. Germline V CDR1 and CDR2: MNHEY, SMNVEV (reference sequence). J gave up 3 bases and V 1 base, and 2 bases lay outside the gene matches. DNA for the CDR3: TGTGCCAGCAGTTTATACCTAGCGGGGGGCTACGAGCAGTACTTC. Translating it yields CASSLYLAGGYEQYF.

The chain recombines TRBV6-5 with TRBJ2-2; 7 positions agree with TRBD2. The V and J ends lost 6 bases and 4 bases, in that order; junction bases with no gene match: 8. This CDR3 contains 15 residues. Germline CDR1 and CDR2: MNHEY and SVGAGI. Here the CDR3 reads CASRLGGTATGELFF. The CDR3 DNA reads TGTGCCAGCAGGTTGGGGGGGACGGCCACCGGGGAGCTGTTTTTT.